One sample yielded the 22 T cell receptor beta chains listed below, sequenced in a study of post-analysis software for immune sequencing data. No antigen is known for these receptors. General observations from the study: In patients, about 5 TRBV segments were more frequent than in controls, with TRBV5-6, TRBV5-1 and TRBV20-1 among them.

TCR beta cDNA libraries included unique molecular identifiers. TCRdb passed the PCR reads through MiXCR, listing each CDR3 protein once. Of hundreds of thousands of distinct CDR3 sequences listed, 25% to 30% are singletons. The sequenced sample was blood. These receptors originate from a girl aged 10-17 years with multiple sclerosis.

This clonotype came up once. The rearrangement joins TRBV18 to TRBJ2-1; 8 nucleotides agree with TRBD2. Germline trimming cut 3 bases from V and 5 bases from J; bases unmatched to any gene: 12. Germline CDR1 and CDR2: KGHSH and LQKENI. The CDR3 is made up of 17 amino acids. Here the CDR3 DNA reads TGTGCCAGCTCACCCCGAGGGAGCGGGAGTTCCCACAATGAGCAGTTCTTC. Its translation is CASSPRGSGSSHNEQFF.

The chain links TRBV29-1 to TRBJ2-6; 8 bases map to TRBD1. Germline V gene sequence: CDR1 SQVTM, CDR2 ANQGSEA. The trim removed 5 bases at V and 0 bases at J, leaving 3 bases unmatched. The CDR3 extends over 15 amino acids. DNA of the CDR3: TGCAGCGTTACAGGGGGGATCTCTGGGGCCAACGTCCTGACTTTC. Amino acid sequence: CSVTGGISGANVLTF.

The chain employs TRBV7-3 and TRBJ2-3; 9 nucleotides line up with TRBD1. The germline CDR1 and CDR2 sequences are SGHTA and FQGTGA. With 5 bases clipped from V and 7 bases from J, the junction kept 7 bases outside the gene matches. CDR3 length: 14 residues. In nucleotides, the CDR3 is TGTGCCAGCAGCCTGGACAGGGGAGTATATACGCAGTATTTT. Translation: CASSLDRGVYTQYF.

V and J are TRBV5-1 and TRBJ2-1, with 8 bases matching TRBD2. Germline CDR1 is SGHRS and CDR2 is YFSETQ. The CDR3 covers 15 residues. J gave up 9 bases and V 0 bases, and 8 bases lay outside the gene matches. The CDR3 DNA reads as TGCGCCAGCAGCTTGGTGGTTAGCGGGATTGGTGAGCAGTTCTTC. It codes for CASSLVVSGIGEQFF.

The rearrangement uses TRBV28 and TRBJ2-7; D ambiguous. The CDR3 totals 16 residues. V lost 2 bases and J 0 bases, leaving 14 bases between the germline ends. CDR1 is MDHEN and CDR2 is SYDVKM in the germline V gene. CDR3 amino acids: CASSLPTGLPSYEQYF. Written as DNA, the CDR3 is TGTGCCAGCAGTTTACCTACGGGCCTCCCCTCCTACGAGCAGTACTTC.

The DNA of the CDR3 is TGTGCCAGCAGTGCCACAGGGGTAAAATCACCCCTCCACTTT. It encodes CASSATGVKSPLHF. The chain has TRBV9 and TRBJ1-6, with 7 bases identical to TRBD1. V lost 5 bases, J lost 10 bases, and 9 bases stayed unmatched. The CDR3 extends over 14 amino acids. Germline V CDR1 and CDR2: SGDLS, YYNGEE.

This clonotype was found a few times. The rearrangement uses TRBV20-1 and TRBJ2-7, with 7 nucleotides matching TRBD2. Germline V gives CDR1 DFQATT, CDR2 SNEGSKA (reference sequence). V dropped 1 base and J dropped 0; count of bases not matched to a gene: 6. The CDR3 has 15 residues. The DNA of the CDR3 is TGCAGTGCTAGAGGGGCAGCGGGACTCTCCTACGAGCAGTACTTC. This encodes CSARGAAGLSYEQYF.

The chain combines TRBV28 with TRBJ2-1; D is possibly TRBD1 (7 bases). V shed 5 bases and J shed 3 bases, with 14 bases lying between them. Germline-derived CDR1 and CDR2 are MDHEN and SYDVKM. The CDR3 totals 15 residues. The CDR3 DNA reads TGTGCCAGCAGTAGAAGGCGGGACAGCTACAATGAGCAGTTCTTC. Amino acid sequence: CASSRRRDSYNEQFF.

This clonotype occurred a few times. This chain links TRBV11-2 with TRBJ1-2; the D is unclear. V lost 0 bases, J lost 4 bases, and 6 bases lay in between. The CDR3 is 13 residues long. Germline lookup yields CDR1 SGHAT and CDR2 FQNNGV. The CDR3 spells CASSLEVSYGYTF. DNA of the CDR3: TGTGCCAGCAGCTTAGAGGTCAGCTATGGCTACACCTTC.

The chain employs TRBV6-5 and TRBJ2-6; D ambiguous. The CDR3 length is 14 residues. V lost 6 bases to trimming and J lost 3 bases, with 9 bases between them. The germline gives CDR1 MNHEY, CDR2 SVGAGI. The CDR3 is CASRVHIGANVLTF. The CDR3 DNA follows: TGTGCCAGCAGGGTCCACATTGGGGCCAACGTCCTGACTTTC.

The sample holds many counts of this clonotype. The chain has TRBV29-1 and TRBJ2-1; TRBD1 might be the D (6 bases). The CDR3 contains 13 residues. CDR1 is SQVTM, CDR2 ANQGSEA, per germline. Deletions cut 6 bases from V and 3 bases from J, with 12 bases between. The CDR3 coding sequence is TGCAGCGTGGGGATGGACAGCTACAATGAGCAGTTCTTC. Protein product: CSVGMDSYNEQFF.

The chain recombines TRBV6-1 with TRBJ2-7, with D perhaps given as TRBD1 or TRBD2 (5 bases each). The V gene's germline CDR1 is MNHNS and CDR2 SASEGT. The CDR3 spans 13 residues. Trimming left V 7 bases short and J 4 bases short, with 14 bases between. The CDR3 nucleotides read TGTGCCAGCAACCAAGATGGGGGTTACGAGCAGTACTTC. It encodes CASNQDGGYEQYF.

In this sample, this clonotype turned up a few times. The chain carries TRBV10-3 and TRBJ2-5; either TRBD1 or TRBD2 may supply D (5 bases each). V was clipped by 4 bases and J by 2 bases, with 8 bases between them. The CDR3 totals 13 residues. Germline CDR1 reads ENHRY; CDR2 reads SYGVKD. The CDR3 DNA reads TGTGCCATCAGTGGGGACGGACAAGAGACCCAGTACTTC. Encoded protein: CAISGDGQETQYF.

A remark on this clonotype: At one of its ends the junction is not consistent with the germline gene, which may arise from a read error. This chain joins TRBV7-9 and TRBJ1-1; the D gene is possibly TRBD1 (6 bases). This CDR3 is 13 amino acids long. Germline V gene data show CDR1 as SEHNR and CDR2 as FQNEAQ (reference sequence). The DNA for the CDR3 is TGTGCCAGCAGCTACGGGACAAACAGTGAAGCTTTCTTT. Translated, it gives CASSYGTNSEAFF.

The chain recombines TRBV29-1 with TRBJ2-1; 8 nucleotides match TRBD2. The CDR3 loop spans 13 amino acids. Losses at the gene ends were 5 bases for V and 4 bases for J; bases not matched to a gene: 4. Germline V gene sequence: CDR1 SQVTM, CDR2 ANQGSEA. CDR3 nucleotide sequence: TGCAGCGTTTGGGCTAGCGGGTACAATGAGCAGTTCTTC. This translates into CSVWASGYNEQFF.

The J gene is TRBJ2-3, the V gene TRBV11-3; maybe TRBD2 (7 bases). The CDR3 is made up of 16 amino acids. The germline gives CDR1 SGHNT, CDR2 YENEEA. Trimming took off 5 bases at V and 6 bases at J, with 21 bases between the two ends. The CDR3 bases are TGTGCCAGCAGCCCGGGGGGACACCCCCTGGAGGATACGCAGTATTTT. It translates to CASSPGGHPLEDTQYF.

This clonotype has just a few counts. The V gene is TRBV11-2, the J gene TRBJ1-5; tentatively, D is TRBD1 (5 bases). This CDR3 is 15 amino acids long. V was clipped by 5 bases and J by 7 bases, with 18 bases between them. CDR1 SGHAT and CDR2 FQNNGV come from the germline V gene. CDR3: CASSPQRGGNQPQHF. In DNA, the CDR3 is TGTGCCAGCAGCCCCCAACGCGGGGGTAACCAGCCCCAGCATTTT.

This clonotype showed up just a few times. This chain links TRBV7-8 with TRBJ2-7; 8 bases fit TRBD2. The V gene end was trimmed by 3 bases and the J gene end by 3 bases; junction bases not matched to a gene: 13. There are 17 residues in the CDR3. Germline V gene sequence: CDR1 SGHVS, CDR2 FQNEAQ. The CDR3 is CASSLAMGSGSYYEQYF. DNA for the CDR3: TGTGCCAGCAGCTTGGCGATGGGGAGCGGGAGTTACTACGAGCAGTACTTC. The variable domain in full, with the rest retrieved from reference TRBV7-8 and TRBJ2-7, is GAGVSQSPRYKVAKRGQDVALRCDPISGHVSLFWYQQALGQGPEFLTYFQNEAQLDKSGLPSDRFFAERPEGSVSTLKIQRTQQEDSAVYLCASSLAMGSGSYYEQYFGPGTRLTVT.

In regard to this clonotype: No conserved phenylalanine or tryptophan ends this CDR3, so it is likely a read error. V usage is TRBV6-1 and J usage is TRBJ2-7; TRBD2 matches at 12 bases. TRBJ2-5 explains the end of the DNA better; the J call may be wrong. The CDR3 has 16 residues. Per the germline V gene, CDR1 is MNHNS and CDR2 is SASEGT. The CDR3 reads CASSKRTSGTGETQYC. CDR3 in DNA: TGTGCCAGCAGTAAGCGGACTAGCGGGACAGGGGAGACCCAGTACTGC.

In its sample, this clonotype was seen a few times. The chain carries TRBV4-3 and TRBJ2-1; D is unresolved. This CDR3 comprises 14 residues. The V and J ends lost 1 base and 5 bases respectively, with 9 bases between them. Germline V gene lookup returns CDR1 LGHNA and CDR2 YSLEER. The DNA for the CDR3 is TGCGCCAGCAGCCAAGCGTTTCCGAACAATGAGCAGTTCTTC. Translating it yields CASSQAFPNNEQFF.

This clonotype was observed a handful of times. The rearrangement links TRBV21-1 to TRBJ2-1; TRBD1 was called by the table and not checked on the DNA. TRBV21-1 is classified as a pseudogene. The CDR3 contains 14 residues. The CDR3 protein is CASSSRTGDLEQFF. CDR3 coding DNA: TGTGCCAGCAGTAGTCGGACAGGGGACCTTGAGCAGTTCTTC.

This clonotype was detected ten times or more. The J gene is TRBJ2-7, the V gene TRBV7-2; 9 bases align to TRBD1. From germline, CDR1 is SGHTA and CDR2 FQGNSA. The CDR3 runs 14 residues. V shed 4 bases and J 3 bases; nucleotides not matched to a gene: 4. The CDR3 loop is CASSSPGQGYEQYF. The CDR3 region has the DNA TGTGCCAGCAGCTCCCCGGGACAGGGCTACGAGCAGTACTTC. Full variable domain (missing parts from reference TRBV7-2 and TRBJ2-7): GAGVSQSPSNKVTEKGKDVELRCDPISGHTALYWYRQSLGQGLEFLIYFQGNSAPDKSGLPSDRFSAERTGGSVSTLTIQRTQQEDSAVYLCASSSPGQGYEQYFGPGTRLTVT.